The 22 T cell receptor beta chains in this list originate from one sample, sequenced in a study of human T cells and chemical hapten exposure. In TCRdb, the RACE reads were re-called with MiXCR into one record per CDR3 protein. The sample records tens of thousands of distinct CDR3 sequences, 6.5% to 8.5% being singletons. Time point defined: patch test 2, 6 weeks after DPC sensitization. The treatment was: therapeutic diphenylcyclopropenone sensitization with weekly scalp DPC. The sequenced sample was whole blood, obtained in connection with sensitization to the hapten diphenylcyclopropenone (DPC). These receptors were obtained from a woman younger than 45 with alopecia areata. Some clones in this sample may be carry-over from other donors' samples.

This clonotype was seen only a few times. CDR3 in DNA: TGTGCCAGCAGTTACTCCGCCGAGCCGGGTTGGAGGGGAGAGCAGTTCTTC. Protein sequence: CASSYSAEPGWRGEQFF. The chain employs TRBV6-5 and TRBJ2-1, with TRBD2 as a possible D gene (6 bases). The CDR3 is 17 amino acids. Germline CDR1 MNHEY, CDR2 SVGAGI. V shed 0 bases and J shed 10 bases, with 22 bases lying between them.

This clonotype was recorded at least ten times. V gene TRBV5-1 combines with J gene TRBJ2-1, with TRBD1 identical over 9 bases. The germline CDR1 and CDR2 sequences are SGHRS and YFSETQ. This CDR3 has 16 residues. V lost 0 bases, J lost 6 bases, and 7 bases stayed unmatched. CDR3 sequence reads: CASSLEGTGIGNEQFF. In DNA, the CDR3 is TGCGCCAGCAGCTTGGAGGGGACAGGGATTGGCAATGAGCAGTTCTTC.

This clonotype was found many times. The gene calls are TRBV20-1 and TRBJ1-2; D uncertain. Looked up from germline, CDR1 is DFQATT and CDR2 is SNEGSKA (reference sequence). V lost 0 bases to trimming and J lost 7 bases, with 18 bases between them. The CDR3 has 15 residues. CDR3 DNA: TGCAGTGCTAGAGATCGGGTCGGGAGCTCGTTTGGCTACACCTTC. Its protein product is CSARDRVGSSFGYTF.

This clonotype was seen ten or more times. The rearrangement links TRBV9 to TRBJ1-1; 9 bases map to TRBD1. V dropped 2 bases and J dropped 1; count of bases not matched to a gene: 9. This CDR3 has 17 residues. The germline V gene encodes CDR1 SGDLS and CDR2 YYNGEE. The CDR3 DNA sequence: TGTGCCAGCAGCGTGTCCGCGAGGGACAGGGAGAACACTGAAGCTTTCTTT. It codes for CASSVSARDRENTEAFF.

Turning to this clonotype: Given a much more abundant clone one base away, this may be a read error. The gene calls are TRBV27 and TRBJ1-1, with D possibly matching TRBD1 (6 bases). The CDR3 has 14 residues. Germline assignment: CDR1 MNHEY and CDR2 SMNVEV (reference sequence). CDR3 DNA: TGTGTCAGCAGTTTCGGAGCAGGGGCGAATGAAGCTTTCTTT. Its translation is CVSSFGAGANEAFF.

This clonotype was recorded once. The rearrangement links TRBV12-3 or TRBV12-4 to TRBJ2-1; D perhaps matches TRBD1 (6 bases). V dropped 3 bases and J dropped 7 bases, with 7 bases sitting between them. This CDR3 has 12 amino acids. DNA for the CDR3: TGTGCCAGCAGTTTCAGGGGTAATGAGCAGTTCTTC. Residues: CASSFRGNEQFF.

This clonotype appeared many times. The rearrangement uses TRBV7-8 and TRBJ2-3; D perhaps matches TRBD1 (5 bases). Trimming took off 1 base at V and 0 bases at J, with 8 bases between the two ends. This CDR3 has 15 amino acids. Germline V CDR1 and CDR2: SGHVS, FQNEAQ. The CDR3 loop reads CASSLEQASTDTQYF. For the CDR3, the DNA is TGTGCCAGCAGCTTAGAACAGGCTAGCACAGATACGCAGTATTTT.

In its sample, this clonotype was seen many times. This rearrangement joins TRBV20-1 to TRBJ1-1; D call uncertain. The germline V gene encodes CDR1 DFQATT and CDR2 SNEGSKA (reference sequence). Deletions cut 0 bases from V and 8 bases from J, with 13 bases between. There are 13 residues in the CDR3. CDR3 coding DNA: TGCAGTGCTAGAGATGGGAGTTGGGGAGAAGCTTTCTTT. Protein sequence: CSARDGSWGEAFF.

This clonotype was counted a few times. The CDR3 loop is CASSVRGQNYGYTF. The CDR3 nucleotides are TGTGCCAGCAGCGTAAGGGGACAGAACTATGGCTACACCTTC. The chain joins TRBV9 to TRBJ1-2, with 7 bases lining up with TRBD1. Looked up from germline, CDR1 is SGDLS and CDR2 is YYNGEE. Unmatched junction bases numbered 2, after V lost 1 base and J lost 2 bases. This CDR3 is built from 14 residues.

This clonotype was counted only a few times. As DNA, the CDR3 is TGTGCCAGCAGTGAGAGTAAGACAGGGAATGGCTACACCTTC. It specifies CASSESKTGNGYTF. This rearrangement joins TRBV2 to TRBJ1-2; 7 bases are shared with TRBD1. CDR1 SNHLY and CDR2 FYNNEI come from the germline V gene. V shed 3 bases, J shed 6 bases, and the junction held 7 bases outside the gene matches. The length of the CDR3 is 14 residues.

This clonotype was found many times. This chain links TRBV11-1 with TRBJ1-4; D unclear. The germline V gene encodes CDR1 SGHAT and CDR2 FQDESV (reference sequence). Trimming took off 8 bases at V and 7 bases at J, with 8 bases between the two ends. CDR3 length equals 11 residues. DNA of the CDR3: TGTGCCAGCCCACTTTCTGAAAAACTGTTTTTT. Translating gives CASPLSEKLFF. The full variable domain, with the rest looked up from reference TRBV11-1 and TRBJ1-4, is EAEVAQSPRYKITEKSQAVAFWCDPISGHATLYWYRQILGQGPELLVQFQDESVVDDSQLPKDRFSAERLKGVDSTLKIQPAELGDSAMYLCASPLSEKLFFGSGTQLSVL.

In this sample, this clonotype turned up a few times. This rearrangement joins TRBV9 to TRBJ2-2, with TRBD2 matching 9 bases. CDR3 size: 16 residues. Germline CDR1 SGDLS, CDR2 YYNGEE. Unmatched junction bases numbered 2, after V lost 1 base and J lost 1 base. The CDR3 region has the DNA TGTGCCAGCAGCGTACCGACTAGCGGGAACACCGGGGAGCTGTTTTTT. It translates to CASSVPTSGNTGELFF.

The rearrangement uses TRBV6-1 and TRBJ2-1; D remains ambiguous. V was pared by 10 bases and J by 4 bases, with 8 bases between. The CDR3 contains 11 residues. Germline lookup yields CDR1 MNHNS and CDR2 SASEGT. The DNA of the CDR3 is TGTGCCACCAAGGAGTACAATGAGCAGTTCTTC. Translation gives CATKEYNEQFF.

This clonotype has a count of ten or more. V and J are TRBV6-2 or TRBV6-3 and TRBJ2-5; 9 bases line up with TRBD2. The germline V gene has CDR1 MNHEY and CDR2 SVGEGT. Germline trimming cut 2 bases from V and 3 bases from J; bases unmatched to any gene: 7. The CDR3 is 16 residues long. CDR3 in amino acids: CASSYGMGLAEETQYF. CDR3 bases: TGTGCCAGCAGTTACGGTATGGGACTAGCTGAAGAGACCCAGTACTTC.

This clonotype has ten or more counts. The chain employs TRBV6-5 and TRBJ1-1, with D unresolved. V shed 6 bases and J shed 1 base, with 12 bases lying between them. Germline loops: CDR1 MNHEY, CDR2 SVGAGI. This CDR3 spans 14 amino acids. CDR3 sequence (DNA): TGTGCCAGCAGCCGAACGACAAAGAACACTGAAGCTTTCTTT. This translates into CASSRTTKNTEAFF.

This clonotype was seen repeatedly, ten times or more. The chain links TRBV12-3 or TRBV12-4 to TRBJ2-3; perhaps TRBD1 as D (6 bases). Deletions cut 11 bases from V and 4 bases from J, with 19 bases between. This CDR3 is built from 14 residues. The CDR3 loop reads CASSLRGKADTQYF. CDR3 DNA sequence: TGTGCCTCCTCCCTTAGGGGGAAAGCAGATACGCAGTATTTT.

This clonotype was counted ten times or more. V usage is TRBV20-1 and J usage is TRBJ2-3; TRBD2 matches at 8 bases. V lost 4 bases and J lost 5; bases outside the gene matches: 8. Germline V gene lookup returns CDR1 DFQATT and CDR2 SNEGSKA (reference sequence). This CDR3 has 14 residues. The CDR3 DNA reads TGCAGTGCTACGCCCAGCGGGGGTAAAGATACGCAGTATTTT. Translated, it gives CSATPSGGKDTQYF.

This clonotype occurred a few times. The chain recombines TRBV11-2 with TRBJ1-1; D gene uncertain. Germline V lookup: CDR1 SGHAT, CDR2 FQNNGV. CDR3 length equals 17 residues. The V end was cut by 6 bases, the J end by 2 bases, with 22 bases between. CDR3 nucleotides: TGTGCCAGCAGACTAGCGCTTCAGAGAAGAAAAAACACTGAAGCTTTCTTT. This translates into CASRLALQRRKNTEAFF.

This clonotype was observed many times. The chain is built from TRBV7-2 and TRBJ1-1, with D unresolved. Germline lookup yields CDR1 SGHTA and CDR2 FQGNSA. The CDR3 has 14 residues. Trimming pared 1 base from V and 4 bases from J, leaving 10 bases between. The DNA of the CDR3 is TGTGCCAGCAGCTTAGTGGGGTTCGGCACTGAAGCTTTCTTT. As protein: CASSLVGFGTEAFF. The variable domain in full, completed from reference TRBV7-2 and TRBJ1-1, reads GAGVSQSPSNKVTEKGKDVELRCDPISGHTALYWYRQSLGQGLEFLIYFQGNSAPDKSGLPSDRFSAERTGGSVSTLTIQRTQQEDSAVYLCASSLVGFGTEAFFGQGTRLTVV.

Many counts were recorded for this clonotype. The chain couples TRBV7-9 to TRBJ2-7; D not certain. Deletions cut 1 base from V and 3 bases from J, with 7 bases between. Germline CDR1 SEHNR, CDR2 FQNEAQ (reference sequence). The CDR3 extends over 13 amino acids. For the CDR3, the DNA is TGTGCCAGCAGCTTAGAACAGTTCTACGAGCAGTACTTC. This encodes CASSLEQFYEQYF.

This clonotype came up many times. This sequence joins TRBV5-1 and TRBJ1-1; D is undetermined. Trimming removed 3 bases at V and 4 bases at J, with 7 bases between. The CDR3 sequence is 12 residues long. Germline V CDR1 and CDR2: SGHRS, YFSETQ. Here the CDR3 reads CASSWGGTEAFF. Written as DNA, the CDR3 is TGCGCCAGCAGCTGGGGTGGCACTGAAGCTTTCTTT.

This clonotype was detected a few times. This CDR3 reads CAISESPGGPTDTQYF. CDR3 nucleotides: TGTGCCATCAGTGAGTCGCCAGGGGGCCCCACAGATACGCAGTATTTT. This sequence joins TRBV10-3 and TRBJ2-3, with TRBD1 matching over 8 bases. This CDR3 spans 16 amino acids. V dropped 0 bases and J dropped 2; count of bases not matched to a gene: 4. Germline V gene data show CDR1 as ENHRY and CDR2 as SYGVKD.